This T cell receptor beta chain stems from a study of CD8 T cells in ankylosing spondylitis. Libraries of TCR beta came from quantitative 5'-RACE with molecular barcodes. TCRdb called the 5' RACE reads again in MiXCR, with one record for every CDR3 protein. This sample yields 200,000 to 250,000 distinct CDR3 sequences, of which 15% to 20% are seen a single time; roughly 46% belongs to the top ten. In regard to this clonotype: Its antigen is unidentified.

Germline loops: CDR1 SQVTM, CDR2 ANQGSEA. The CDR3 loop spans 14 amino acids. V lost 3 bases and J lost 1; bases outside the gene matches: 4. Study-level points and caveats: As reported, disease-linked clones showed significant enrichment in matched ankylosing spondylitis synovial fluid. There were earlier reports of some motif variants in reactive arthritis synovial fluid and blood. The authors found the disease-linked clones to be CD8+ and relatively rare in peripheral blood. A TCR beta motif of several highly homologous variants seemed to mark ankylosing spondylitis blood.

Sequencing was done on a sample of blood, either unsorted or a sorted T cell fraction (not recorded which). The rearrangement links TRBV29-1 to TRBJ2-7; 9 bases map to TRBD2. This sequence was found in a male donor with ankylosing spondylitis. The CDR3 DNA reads TGCAGCGTTGAGGTAGCGGGGGTTTCCTACGAGCAGTACTTC. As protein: CSVEVAGVSYEQYF.